This is a list of T cell receptor beta chains from one sample in a study of OX40 agonist ivuxolimab in advanced cancers. The assay was immunoSEQ multiplex PCR, and TCRdb's table has in-frame clones only and misses some. Counted here are some 60,000 clones, around 90% occurring once; the ten biggest clones make up 0.3% to 0.35%. Specimen: CD4+ or CD8+ T cells sorted from blood, collected in a trial of the OX40 agonist ivuxolimab. These receptors were obtained from an adult with an advanced solid tumor such as melanoma, head and neck, liver or kidney cancer. Each CDR3 is given with its conserved first and last residue. D genes are given only for firm matches. Clone sizes are given selectively: once, few, many, or a class where the clone is expanded.

.,TRBJ2-2,.,TRBV7-2,CASSSPGLGIGELFF,TGTGCCAGCAGCTCCCCCGGCTTGGGAATCGGGGAGCTGTTTTTT
.,TRBJ1-2,TRBD1,TRBV5-8,CASSLWTGRETYGYTF,TGTGCCAGCAGCCTCTGGACAGGGAGGGAGACCTATGGCTACACCTTC
once,TRBJ1-5,.,TRBV6-1,CASSLDTGNQPQHF,TGTGCCAGCAGTTTGGACACGGGCAATCAGCCCCAGCATTTT
once,TRBJ2-7,.,TRBV5-1,CASSPRQSYEQYF,TGCGCCAGCAGCCCTCGACAGTCCTACGAGCAGTACTTC
once,TRBJ1-1,TRBD1,TRBV2,CASSGPTGVGTEAFF,TGTGCCAGCAGTGGACCAACAGGGGTGGGCACTGAAGCTTTCTTT
.,TRBJ2-3,.,TRBV10-1,CASSPKPPDTQYF,TGCGCCAGCAGCCCCAAGCCCCCAGATACGCAGTATTTT
.,TRBJ2-5,TRBD2,TRBV7-2,CASSVSSGGDQETQYF,TGTGCCAGCAGCGTATCGAGCGGGGGGGACCAAGAGACCCAGTACTTC
few,TRBJ2-7,.,TRBV11-1,CASSTLVLYEQYF,TGTGCCAGCAGCACCCTCGTGCTTTACGAGCAGTACTTC
.,TRBJ1-2,.,TRBV5-4,CASSFIGGVGGYTF,TGTGCCAGCAGCTTCATTGGGGGGGTTGGTGGCTACACCTTC
few,TRBJ2-2,.,TRBV30,CAWSQGGAGELFF,TGTGCCTGGAGTCAGGGGGGGGCCGGGGAGCTGTTTTTT
.,TRBJ1-1,TRBD1,TRBV6-6,CASRPGQGSVTEAFF,TGTGCCAGCAGGCCGGGACAGGGAAGTGTCACTGAAGCTTTCTTT
few,TRBJ1-1,.,TRBV5-1,CASSRGQTTGMGNTEAFF,TGCGCCAGCAGCCGAGGACAGACCACAGGGATGGGGAACACTGAAGCTTTCTTT
.,TRBJ2-7,TRBD1,TRBV5-4,CASSLDRGHEQYF,TGTGCCAGCAGCCTCGACAGGGGCCACGAGCAGTACTTC
few,TRBJ1-1,.,TRBV4-1,CASSHPFMNTEAFF,TGCGCCAGCAGCCACCCATTTATGAACACTGAAGCTTTCTTT
.,TRBJ1-1,.,TRBV7-2,CASSLETREAFF,TGTGCCAGCAGCTTAGAGACGAGGGAAGCTTTCTTT
.,TRBJ2-2,.,TRBV7-9,CASRTSNTGELFF,TGTGCCAGCCGGACCTCGAACACCGGGGAGCTGTTTTTT
.,TRBJ2-7,.,TRBV29-1,CSATTRGGSYEQYF,TGCAGCGCCACGACCCGTGGGGGGTCCTACGAGCAGTACTTC
.,TRBJ1-2,.,TRBV5-4,CASSKEKTRFNYGYTF,TGTGCCAGCAGCAAGGAGAAGACACGTTTTAACTATGGCTACACCTTC
.,TRBJ1-2,TRBD1,TRBV29-1,CSVDQGGHGYTF,TGCAGCGTTGATCAGGGGGGGCACGGCTACACCTTC
.,TRBJ1-6,.,TRBV19,CASRVNTGEGSPLHF,TGTGCCAGTAGAGTCAACACAGGCGAGGGTTCACCCCTCCACTTT